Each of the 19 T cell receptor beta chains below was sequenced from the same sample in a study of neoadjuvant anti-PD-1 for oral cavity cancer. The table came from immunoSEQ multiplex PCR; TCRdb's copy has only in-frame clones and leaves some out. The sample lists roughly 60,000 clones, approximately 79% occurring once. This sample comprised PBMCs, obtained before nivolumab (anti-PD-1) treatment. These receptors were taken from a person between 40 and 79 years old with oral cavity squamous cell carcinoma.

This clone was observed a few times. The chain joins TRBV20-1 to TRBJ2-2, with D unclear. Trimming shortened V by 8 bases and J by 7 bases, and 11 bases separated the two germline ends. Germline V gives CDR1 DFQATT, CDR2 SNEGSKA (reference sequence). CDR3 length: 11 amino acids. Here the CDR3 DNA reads TGCAGTTCTTACTTGGGCGGGGAGCTGTTTTTT. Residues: CSSYLGGELFF.

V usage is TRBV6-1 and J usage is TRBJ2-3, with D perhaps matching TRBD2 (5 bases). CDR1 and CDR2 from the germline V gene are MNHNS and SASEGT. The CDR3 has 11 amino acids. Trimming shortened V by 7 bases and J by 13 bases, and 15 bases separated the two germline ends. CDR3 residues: CASTGGPGEYF. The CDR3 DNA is TGTGCCAGCACGGGCGGGCCCGGCGAGTATTTT.

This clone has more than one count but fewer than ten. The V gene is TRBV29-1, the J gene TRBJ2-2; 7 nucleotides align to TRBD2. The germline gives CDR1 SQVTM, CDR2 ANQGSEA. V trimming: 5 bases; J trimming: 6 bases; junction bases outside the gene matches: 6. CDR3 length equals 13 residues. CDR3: CSVKAGTAGELFF. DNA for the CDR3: TGCAGCGTTAAAGCGGGAACGGCCGGGGAGCTGTTTTTT.

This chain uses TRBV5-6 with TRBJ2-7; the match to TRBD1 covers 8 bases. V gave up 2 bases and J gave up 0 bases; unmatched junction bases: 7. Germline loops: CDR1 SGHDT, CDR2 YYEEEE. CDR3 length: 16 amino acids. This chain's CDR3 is CASSFGQGMSSYEQYF. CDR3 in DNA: TGTGCCAGCAGCTTCGGACAGGGAATGAGCTCCTACGAGCAGTACTTC.

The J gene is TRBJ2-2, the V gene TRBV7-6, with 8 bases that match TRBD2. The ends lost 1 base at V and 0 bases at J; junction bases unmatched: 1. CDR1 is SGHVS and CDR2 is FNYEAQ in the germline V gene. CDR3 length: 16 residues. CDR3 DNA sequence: TGTGCCAGCAGCTTAGAACTAGCGGCGAACACCGGGGAGCTGTTTTTT. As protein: CASSLELAANTGELFF.

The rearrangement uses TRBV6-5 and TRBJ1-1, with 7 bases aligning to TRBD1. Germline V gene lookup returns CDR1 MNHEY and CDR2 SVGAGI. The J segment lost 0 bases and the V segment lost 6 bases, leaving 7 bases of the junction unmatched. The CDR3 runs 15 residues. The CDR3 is CASSTQGLVNTEAFF. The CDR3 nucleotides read TGTGCCAGCAGCACACAGGGGCTGGTGAACACTGAAGCTTTCTTT.

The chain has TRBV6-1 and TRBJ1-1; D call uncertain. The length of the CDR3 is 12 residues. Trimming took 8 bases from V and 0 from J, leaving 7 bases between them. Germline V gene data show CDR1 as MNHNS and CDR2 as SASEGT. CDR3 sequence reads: CASGRLNTEAFF. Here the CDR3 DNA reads TGTGCCAGCGGGCGTTTGAACACTGAAGCTTTCTTT.

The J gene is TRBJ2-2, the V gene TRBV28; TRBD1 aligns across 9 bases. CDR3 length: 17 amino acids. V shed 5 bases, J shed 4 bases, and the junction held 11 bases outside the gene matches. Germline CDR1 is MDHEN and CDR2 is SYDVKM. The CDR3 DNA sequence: TGTGCCAGCAGTCCCCCTGGGACAGGGAAATTCACCGGGGAGCTGTTTTTT. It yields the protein CASSPPGTGKFTGELFF.

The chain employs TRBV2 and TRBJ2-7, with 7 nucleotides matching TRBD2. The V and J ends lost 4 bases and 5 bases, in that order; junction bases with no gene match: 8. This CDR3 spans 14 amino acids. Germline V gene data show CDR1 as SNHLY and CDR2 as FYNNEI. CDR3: CASSVRAGDNEQYF. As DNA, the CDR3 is TGTGCCAGCAGTGTGCGCGCGGGAGACAACGAGCAGTACTTC.

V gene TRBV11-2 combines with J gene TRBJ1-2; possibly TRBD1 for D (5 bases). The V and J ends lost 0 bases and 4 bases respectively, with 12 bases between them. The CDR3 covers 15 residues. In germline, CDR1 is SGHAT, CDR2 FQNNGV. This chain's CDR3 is CASSLERDGFYGYTF. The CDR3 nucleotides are TGTGCCAGCAGCTTAGAGCGGGACGGATTCTATGGCTACACCTTC.

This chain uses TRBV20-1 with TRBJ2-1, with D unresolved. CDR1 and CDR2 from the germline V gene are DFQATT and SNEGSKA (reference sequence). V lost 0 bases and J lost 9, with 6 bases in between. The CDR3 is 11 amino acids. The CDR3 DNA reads TGCAGTGCTAGAGATGGCGTTGAGCAGTTCTTC. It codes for CSARDGVEQFF.

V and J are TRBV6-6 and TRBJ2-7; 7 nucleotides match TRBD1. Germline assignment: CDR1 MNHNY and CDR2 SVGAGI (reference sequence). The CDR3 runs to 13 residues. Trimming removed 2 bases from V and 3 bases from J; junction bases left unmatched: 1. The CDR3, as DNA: TGTGCCAGCAGTTACAGGGACAGCTACGAGCAGTACTTC. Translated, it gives CASSYRDSYEQYF.

The CDR3: CASSLGRFGQPQHF. For the CDR3, the DNA is TGTGCCAGCAGCTTGGGAAGGTTTGGTCAGCCCCAGCATTTT. The V call is TRBV5-6, the J call TRBJ1-5; D unresolved. There are 14 residues in the CDR3. The germline V gene encodes CDR1 SGHDT and CDR2 YYEEEE. V was shortened by 0 bases and J by 6 bases, with 10 bases between the two germline ends.

CDR3 sequence: CASSQRADRSGQGSQPQHF. The CDR3 nucleotides are TGTGCCAGCAGCCAACGGGCTGATCGTTCGGGACAGGGCTCTCAGCCCCAGCATTTT. The chain is built from TRBV4-2 and TRBJ1-5, with 9 bases matching TRBD1. CDR3 length: 19 amino acids. The J segment lost 6 bases and the V segment lost 2 bases, leaving 17 bases of the junction unmatched. Germline V gene sequence: CDR1 LGHNA, CDR2 YNFKEQ.

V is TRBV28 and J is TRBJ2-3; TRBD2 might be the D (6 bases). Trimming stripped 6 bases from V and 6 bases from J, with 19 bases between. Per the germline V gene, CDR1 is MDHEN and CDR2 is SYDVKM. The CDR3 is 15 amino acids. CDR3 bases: TGTGCCAGCAGCCGAAAGGAGGGCCACCACGATACGCAGTATTTT. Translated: CASSRKEGHHDTQYF.

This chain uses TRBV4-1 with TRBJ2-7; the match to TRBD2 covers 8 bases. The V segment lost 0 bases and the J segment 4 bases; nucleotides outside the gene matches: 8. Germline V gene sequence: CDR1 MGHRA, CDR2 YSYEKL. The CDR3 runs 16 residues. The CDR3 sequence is CASSQDPSSGDYEQYF. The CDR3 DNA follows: TGCGCCAGCAGCCAAGATCCTAGTAGCGGGGATTACGAGCAGTACTTC.

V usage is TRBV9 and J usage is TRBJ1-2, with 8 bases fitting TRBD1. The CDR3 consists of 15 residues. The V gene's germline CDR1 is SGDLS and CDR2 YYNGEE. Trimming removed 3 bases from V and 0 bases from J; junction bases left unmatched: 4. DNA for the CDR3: TGTGCCAGCAGCGCGGGGGGACAGGCTAACTATGGCTACACCTTC. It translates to CASSAGGQANYGYTF.

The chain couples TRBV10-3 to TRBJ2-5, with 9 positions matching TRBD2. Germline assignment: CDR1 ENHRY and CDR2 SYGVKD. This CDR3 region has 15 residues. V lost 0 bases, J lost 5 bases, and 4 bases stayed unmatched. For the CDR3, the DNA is TGTGCCATCAGTGAGTCGCTAGCGGGGCAGGAGACCCAGTACTTC. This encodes CAISESLAGQETQYF.

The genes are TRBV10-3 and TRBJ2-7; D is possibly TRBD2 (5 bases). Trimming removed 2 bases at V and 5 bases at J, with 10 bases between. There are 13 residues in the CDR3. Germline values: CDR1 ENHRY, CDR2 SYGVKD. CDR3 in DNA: TGTGCCATCAGTGAGGCCCTAGCCGACGAGCAGTACTTC. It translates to CAISEALADEQYF.